This TCR beta chain was identified in a study of tumor-infiltrating lymphocytes in localized non-small cell lung cancer. Study information: The cohort mixed smokers and never-smokers, several histologies, and some post-neoadjuvant-chemotherapy samples.

The length of the CDR3 is 13 residues. Germline V gives CDR1 GTSNPN, CDR2 SVGIG (reference sequence). V lost 3 bases to trimming and J lost 1 base, with 8 bases between them. Profiled with immunoSEQ multiplex PCR; TCRdb holds only in-frame clones, not every one. This sample yields roughly 20,000 clones, of which approximately 80% are seen a single time; 3.4% belongs to the top ten. The sequence was obtained from a human donor with non-small cell lung cancer. The sample consisted of lung tumor tissue. This chain links TRBV30 with TRBJ2-3; D not certain. This CDR3 reads CAWRVGRTDTQYF. CDR3 bases: TGTGCCTGGAGAGTAGGGCGCACAGATACGCAGTATTTT.